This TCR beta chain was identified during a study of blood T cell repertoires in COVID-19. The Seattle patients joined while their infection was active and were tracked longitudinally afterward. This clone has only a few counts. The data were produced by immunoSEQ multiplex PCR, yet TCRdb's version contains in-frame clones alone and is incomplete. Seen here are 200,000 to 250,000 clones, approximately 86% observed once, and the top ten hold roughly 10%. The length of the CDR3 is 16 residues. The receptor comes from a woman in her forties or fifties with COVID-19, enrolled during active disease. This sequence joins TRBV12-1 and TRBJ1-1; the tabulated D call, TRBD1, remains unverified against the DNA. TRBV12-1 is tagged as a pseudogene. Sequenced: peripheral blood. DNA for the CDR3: TGTGCCAGCACCCCGGGACAGGGCTTTATGAACACTGAAGCTTTCTTT. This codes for CASTPGQGFMNTEAFF.